The 13 T cell receptor beta chains given below trace back to one sample, sequenced in a study of human T cells and chemical hapten exposure. Time point here: patch test 1, 2 weeks after DPC sensitization. As to treatment: therapeutic diphenylcyclopropenone sensitization with weekly scalp DPC. TCRdb used MiXCR to reprocess the RACE reads, holding one entry per CDR3 protein. This sample has around 75,000 distinct CDR3 sequences, with around 11% found just once. The specimen was whole blood, collected in connection with sensitization to the hapten diphenylcyclopropenone (DPC). The receptors originated from a woman aged 60-70 years with alopecia areata. Some clones in this sample may be carry-over from other donors' samples.

The V and J genes are TRBV29-1 and TRBJ2-2; TRBD2 matches 10 bases. CDR1 and CDR2 from the germline V gene are SQVTM and ANQGSEA. J was trimmed by 6 bases and V by 7 bases; bases with no gene match: 5. The CDR3 totals 13 residues. CDR3 in DNA: TGCAGCGCAAGACTAGCGGGCGCCGGGGAGCTGTTTTTT. Its protein product is CSARLAGAGELFF.

This clonotype was seen ten or more times. The rearrangement uses TRBV5-1 and TRBJ1-3; D is ambiguous. V was shortened by 0 bases and J by 0 bases, with 7 bases between the two germline ends. This CDR3 spans 15 amino acids. Germline V gene sequence: CDR1 SGHRS, CDR2 YFSETQ. The CDR3 spells CASSLALPSGNTIYF. The CDR3 nucleotides read TGCGCCAGCAGCTTGGCTTTGCCCTCTGGAAACACCATATATTTT.

This clonotype was seen many times. The J gene is TRBJ1-2, the V gene TRBV25-1; no firm D call. With 4 bases removed from V and 6 bases from J, the gap between germline ends came to 9 bases. Germline-derived CDR1 and CDR2 are MGHDK and SYGVNS. This CDR3 region has 12 residues. The CDR3 region is CASSGQENGYTF. The CDR3 DNA reads TGTGCCAGCAGTGGCCAGGAAAATGGCTACACCTTC.

The CDR3 DNA reads TGTGCCAGCAGCGTTCTCGGACAGAACTACGAGCAGTACTTC. It is translated as CASSVLGQNYEQYF. The V gene is TRBV7-2, the J gene TRBJ2-7, with D tentatively TRBD1 (6 bases). This CDR3 spans 14 amino acids. Trimming took off 5 bases at V and 3 bases at J, with 14 bases between the two ends. CDR1 is SGHTA, CDR2 FQGNSA, per germline. Based on the CDR3 plus reference TRBV7-2 and TRBJ2-7, the full variable domain is GAGVSQSPSNKVTEKGKDVELRCDPISGHTALYWYRQSLGQGLEFLIYFQGNSAPDKSGLPSDRFSAERTGGSVSTLTIQRTQQEDSAVYLCASSVLGQNYEQYFGPGTRLTVT.

This chain connects TRBV3-1 to TRBJ1-2; 8 bases agree with TRBD1. Trimming cost V 6 bases and J 2 bases; bases outside gene matches: 2. Germline lookup yields CDR1 LGHDT and CDR2 YNNKEL (reference sequence). The CDR3 is made up of 13 amino acids. CDR3 loop: CASRRQGNYGYTF. DNA for the CDR3: TGTGCCAGCAGACGACAGGGGAACTATGGCTACACCTTC.

Ten or more counts support this clonotype. The chain uses TRBV6-6 and TRBJ1-5; the D is unclear. The CDR3 loop spans 12 amino acids. Looked up from germline, CDR1 is MNHNY and CDR2 is SVGAGI (reference sequence). V shed 8 bases and J shed 1 base, with 6 bases lying between them. CDR3 sequence reads: CASSESNQPQHF. As DNA, the CDR3 is TGTGCCAGCTCGGAGAGCAATCAGCCCCAGCATTTT.

This clonotype occurred once. The chain is built from TRBV10-3 and TRBJ2-5; the match to TRBD2 covers 7 bases. V lost 8 bases and J lost 1; bases outside the gene matches: 7. The V gene's germline CDR1 is ENHRY and CDR2 SYGVKD. The CDR3 is 14 amino acids. The CDR3 loop reads CAIRGSGPQETQYF. The CDR3 DNA is TGTGCCATCCGAGGTAGCGGGCCCCAAGAGACCCAGTACTTC.

This clonotype was seen a handful of times. The chain employs TRBV11-2 and TRBJ1-1; D gene ambiguous. The ends were cut back, 5 bases at V and 4 bases at J, with 8 bases in the middle. CDR1 and CDR2 (germline): SGHAT, FQNNGV. The CDR3 is 12 amino acids. CDR3 in DNA: TGTGCCAGCAGCCCCAGAACCACTGAAGCTTTCTTT. It encodes CASSPRTTEAFF. The variable domain in full, completed from reference TRBV11-2 and TRBJ1-1, reads EAGVAQSPRYKIIEKRQSVAFWCNPISGHATLYWYQQILGQGPKLLIQFQNNGVVDDSQLPKDRFSAERLKGVDSTLKIQPAKLEDSAVYLCASSPRTTEAFFGQGTRLTVV.

This clonotype was seen more than once but under ten times. V and J are TRBV11-2 and TRBJ1-4, with 7 bases matching TRBD1. J was trimmed by 8 bases and V by 4 bases; bases with no gene match: 13. The CDR3 spans 16 residues. Germline loops: CDR1 SGHAT, CDR2 FQNNGV. The CDR3 bases are TGTGCCAGCAGCTCGCCGACAGGGAAGACGCTCGAAAAACTGTTTTTT. It codes for CASSSPTGKTLEKLFF.

This clonotype was observed many times. The CDR3 protein is CASSLTTNYGYTF. CDR3 coding DNA: TGTGCCAGCAGCTTGACAACTAACTATGGCTACACCTTC. The J gene is TRBJ1-2, the V gene TRBV7-3; D gene ambiguous. The CDR3 totals 13 residues. With 3 bases removed from V and 0 bases from J, the gap between germline ends came to 5 bases. From germline, CDR1 is SGHTA and CDR2 FQGTGA.

This clonotype was observed at least ten times. The chain combines TRBV19 with TRBJ1-2; D remains ambiguous. Deletions cut 8 bases from V and 5 bases from J, with 15 bases between. This CDR3 has 13 amino acids. In germline, CDR1 is LNHDA, CDR2 SQIVND (reference sequence). The CDR3 protein is CASCTTDIYGYTF. The CDR3 DNA reads as TGTGCCAGTTGCACCACTGACATTTATGGCTACACCTTC. The variable domain in full, with the rest retrieved from reference TRBV19 and TRBJ1-2, is DGGITQSPKYLFRKEGQNVTLSCEQNLNHDAMYWYRQDPGQGLRLIYYSQIVNDFQKGDIAEGYSVSREKKESFPLTVTSAQKNPTAFYLCASCTTDIYGYTFGSGTRLTVV.

This clonotype was counted at least ten times. The chain has TRBV5-1 and TRBJ2-7; 10 bases are shared with TRBD1. In germline, CDR1 is SGHRS, CDR2 YFSETQ. Trimming removed 4 bases from V and 4 bases from J; junction bases left unmatched: 2. This CDR3 spans 13 amino acids. The chain's CDR3 is CASSTGQGYEQYF. The CDR3, as DNA: TGCGCCAGCAGCACGGGACAGGGGTACGAGCAGTACTTC.

V is TRBV18 and J is TRBJ1-2; D unclear. Trimming shortened V by 3 bases and J by 4 bases, and 18 bases separated the two germline ends. This CDR3 is 16 amino acids long. CDR1 is KGHSH, CDR2 LQKENI, per germline. The chain's CDR3 is CASSPMARSEAYGYTF. For the CDR3, the DNA is TGTGCCAGCTCACCCATGGCCCGTTCAGAGGCCTATGGCTACACCTTC.